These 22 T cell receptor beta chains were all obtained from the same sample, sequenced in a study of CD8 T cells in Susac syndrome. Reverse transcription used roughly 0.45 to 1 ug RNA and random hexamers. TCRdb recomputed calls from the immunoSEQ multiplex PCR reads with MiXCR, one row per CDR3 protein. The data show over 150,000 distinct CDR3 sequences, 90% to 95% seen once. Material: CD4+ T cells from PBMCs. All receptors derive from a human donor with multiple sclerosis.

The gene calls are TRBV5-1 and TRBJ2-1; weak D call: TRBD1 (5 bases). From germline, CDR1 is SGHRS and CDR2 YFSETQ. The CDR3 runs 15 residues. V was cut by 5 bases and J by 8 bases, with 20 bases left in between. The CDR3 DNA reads TGCGCCAGCAGTCTTGGACAAAGTGGTGGCGATGAGCAGTTCTTC. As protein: CASSLGQSGGDEQFF.

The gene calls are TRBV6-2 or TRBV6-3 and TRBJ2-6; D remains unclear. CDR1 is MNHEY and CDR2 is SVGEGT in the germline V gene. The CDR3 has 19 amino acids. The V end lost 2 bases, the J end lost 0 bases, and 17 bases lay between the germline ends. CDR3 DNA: TGTGCCAGCAGTTACCGGTTTGTGGGTACGAGCTCTGGGGCCAACGTCCTGACTTTC. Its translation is CASSYRFVGTSSGANVLTF.

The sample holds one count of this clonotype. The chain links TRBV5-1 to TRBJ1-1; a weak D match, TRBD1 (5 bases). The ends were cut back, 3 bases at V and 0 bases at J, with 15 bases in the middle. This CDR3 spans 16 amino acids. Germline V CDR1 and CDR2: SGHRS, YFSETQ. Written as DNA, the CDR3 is TGCGCCAGCAGCTCCGGACAACTCCTAATGAACACTGAAGCTTTCTTT. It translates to CASSSGQLLMNTEAFF.

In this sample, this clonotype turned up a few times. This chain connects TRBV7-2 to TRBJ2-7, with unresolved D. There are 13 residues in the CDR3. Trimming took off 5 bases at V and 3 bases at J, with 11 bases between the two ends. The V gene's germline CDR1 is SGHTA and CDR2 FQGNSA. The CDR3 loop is CASSPPPFYEQYF. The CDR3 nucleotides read TGTGCCAGCAGCCCCCCTCCGTTCTACGAGCAGTACTTC.

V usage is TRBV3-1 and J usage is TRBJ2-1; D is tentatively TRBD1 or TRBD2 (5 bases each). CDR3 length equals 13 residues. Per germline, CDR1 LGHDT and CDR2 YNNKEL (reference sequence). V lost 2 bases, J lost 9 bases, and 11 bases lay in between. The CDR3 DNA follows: TGTGCCAGCAGCCAACAATCAGGGACTGAGCAGTTCTTC. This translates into CASSQQSGTEQFF.

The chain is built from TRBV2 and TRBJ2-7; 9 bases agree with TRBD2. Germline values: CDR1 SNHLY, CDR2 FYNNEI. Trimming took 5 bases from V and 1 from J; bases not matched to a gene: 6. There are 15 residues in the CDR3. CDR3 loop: CASSFGLAGSYEQYF. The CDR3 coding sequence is TGTGCCAGCAGTTTCGGGCTAGCGGGGTCCTACGAGCAGTACTTC.

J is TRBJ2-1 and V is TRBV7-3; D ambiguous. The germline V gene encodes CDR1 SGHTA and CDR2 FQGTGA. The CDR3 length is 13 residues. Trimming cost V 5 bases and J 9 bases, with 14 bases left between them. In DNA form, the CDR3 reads TGTGCCAGCAGCACCGGCGGAGTTGGTGAGCAGTTCTTC. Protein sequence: CASSTGGVGEQFF.

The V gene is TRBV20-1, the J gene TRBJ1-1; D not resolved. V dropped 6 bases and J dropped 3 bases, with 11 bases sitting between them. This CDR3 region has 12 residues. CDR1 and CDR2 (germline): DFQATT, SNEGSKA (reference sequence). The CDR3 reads CSARKTDTEAFF. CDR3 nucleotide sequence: TGCAGTGCCCGTAAAACGGACACTGAAGCTTTCTTT.

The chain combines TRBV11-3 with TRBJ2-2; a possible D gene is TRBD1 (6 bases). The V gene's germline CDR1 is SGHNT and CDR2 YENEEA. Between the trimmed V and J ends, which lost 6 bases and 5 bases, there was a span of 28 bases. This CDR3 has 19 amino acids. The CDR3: CASRRLWGLALPGTGELFF. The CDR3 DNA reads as TGTGCCAGCAGGAGACTATGGGGGCTAGCCCTTCCAGGGACCGGGGAGCTGTTTTTT. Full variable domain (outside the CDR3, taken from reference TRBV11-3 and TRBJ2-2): EAGVVQSPRYKIIEKKQPVAFWCNPISGHNTLYWYLQNLGQGPELLIRYENEEAVDDSQLPKDRFSAERLKGVDSTLKIQPAELGDSAVYLCASRRLWGLALPGTGELFFGEGSRLTVL.

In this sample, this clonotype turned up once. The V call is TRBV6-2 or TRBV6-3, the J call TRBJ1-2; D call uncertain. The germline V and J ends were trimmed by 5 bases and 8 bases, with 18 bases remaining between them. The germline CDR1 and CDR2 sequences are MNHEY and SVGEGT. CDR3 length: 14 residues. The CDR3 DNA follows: TGTGCCAGCAGTCTCGCGGGCACCCTAGGCGGCTACACCTTC. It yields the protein CASSLAGTLGGYTF.

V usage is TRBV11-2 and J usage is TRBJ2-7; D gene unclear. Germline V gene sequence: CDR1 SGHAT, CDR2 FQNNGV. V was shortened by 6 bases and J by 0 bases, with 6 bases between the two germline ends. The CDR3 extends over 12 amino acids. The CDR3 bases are TGTGCCAGCAGGCGCAGCTCCTACGAGCAGTACTTC. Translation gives CASRRSSYEQYF.

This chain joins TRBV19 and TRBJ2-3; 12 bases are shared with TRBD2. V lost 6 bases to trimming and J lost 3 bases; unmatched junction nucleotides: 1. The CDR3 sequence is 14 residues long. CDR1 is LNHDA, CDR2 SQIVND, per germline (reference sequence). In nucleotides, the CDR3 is TGTGCCAGTAGCGGGACTAGCGGGACAGATACGCAGTATTTT. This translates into CASSGTSGTDTQYF.

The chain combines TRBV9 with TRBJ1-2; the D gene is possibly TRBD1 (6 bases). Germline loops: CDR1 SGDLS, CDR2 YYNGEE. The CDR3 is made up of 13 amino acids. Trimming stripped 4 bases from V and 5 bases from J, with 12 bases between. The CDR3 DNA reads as TGTGCCAGCAGCAAGGACAGAGGGTATGGCTACACCTTC. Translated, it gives CASSKDRGYGYTF.

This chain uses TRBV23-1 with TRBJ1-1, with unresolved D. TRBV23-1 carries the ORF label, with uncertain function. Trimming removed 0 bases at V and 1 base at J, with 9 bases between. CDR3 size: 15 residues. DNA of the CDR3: TGCGCCAGCAGTCAATCAAAACAGCGGAACACTGAAGCTTTCTTT. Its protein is CASSQSKQRNTEAFF.

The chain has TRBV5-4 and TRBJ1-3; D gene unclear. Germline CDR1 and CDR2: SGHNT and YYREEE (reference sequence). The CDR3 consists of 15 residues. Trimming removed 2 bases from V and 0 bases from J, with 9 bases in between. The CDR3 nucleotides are TGTGCCAGCAGCTTAGGTGGGAACTCTGGAAACACCATATATTTT. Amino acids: CASSLGGNSGNTIYF.

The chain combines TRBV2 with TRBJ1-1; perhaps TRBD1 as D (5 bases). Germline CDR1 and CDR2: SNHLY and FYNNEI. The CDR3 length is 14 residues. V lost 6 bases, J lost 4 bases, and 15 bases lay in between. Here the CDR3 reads CASSPQGTGTEAFF. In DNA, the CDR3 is TGTGCCAGCAGCCCCCAGGGCACGGGCACTGAAGCTTTCTTT.

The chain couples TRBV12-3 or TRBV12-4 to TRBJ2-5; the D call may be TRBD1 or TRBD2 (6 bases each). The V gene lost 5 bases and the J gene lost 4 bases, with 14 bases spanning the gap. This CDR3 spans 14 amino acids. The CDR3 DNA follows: TGTGCCAGCAGTGGGGGCAGGGGAGGAGAGACCCAGTACTTC. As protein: CASSGGRGGETQYF.

CDR3 amino acids: CASSLAAGLNSPLHF. CDR3 sequence (DNA): TGTGCCAGCAGCTTAGCCGCAGGGCTTAATTCACCCCTCCACTTT. The rearrangement joins TRBV7-2 to TRBJ1-6, with D perhaps matching TRBD1 (5 bases). The CDR3 extends over 15 amino acids. Germline CDR1 reads SGHTA; CDR2 reads FQGNSA. V was cut by 0 bases and J by 6 bases, with 9 bases left in between.

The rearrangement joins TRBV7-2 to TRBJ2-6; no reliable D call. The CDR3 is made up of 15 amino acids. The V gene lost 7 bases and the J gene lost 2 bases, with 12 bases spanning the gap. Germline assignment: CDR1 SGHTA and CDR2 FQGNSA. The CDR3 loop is CASTPIRAGANVLTF. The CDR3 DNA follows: TGTGCCAGCACCCCCATCCGGGCTGGGGCCAACGTCCTGACTTTC.

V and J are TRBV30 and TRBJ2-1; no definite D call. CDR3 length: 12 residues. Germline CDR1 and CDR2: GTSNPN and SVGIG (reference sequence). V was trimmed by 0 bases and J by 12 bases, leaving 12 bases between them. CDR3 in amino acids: CAWSVYKRGQFF. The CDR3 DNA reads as TGTGCCTGGAGTGTTTATAAGCGAGGGCAGTTCTTC.

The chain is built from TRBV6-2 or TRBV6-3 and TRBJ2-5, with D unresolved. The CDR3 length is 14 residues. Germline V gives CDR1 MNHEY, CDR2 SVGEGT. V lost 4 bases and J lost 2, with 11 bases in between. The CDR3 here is CASSLGSAQETQYF. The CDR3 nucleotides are TGTGCCAGCAGTTTAGGGTCAGCTCAAGAGACCCAGTACTTC.

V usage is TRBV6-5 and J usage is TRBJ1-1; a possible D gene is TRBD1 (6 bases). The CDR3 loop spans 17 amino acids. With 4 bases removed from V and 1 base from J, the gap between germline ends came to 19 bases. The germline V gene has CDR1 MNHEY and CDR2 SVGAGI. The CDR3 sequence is CASSSQGKGGRNTEAFF. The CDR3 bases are TGTGCCAGCAGTTCACAGGGTAAAGGTGGTAGGAACACTGAAGCTTTCTTT.